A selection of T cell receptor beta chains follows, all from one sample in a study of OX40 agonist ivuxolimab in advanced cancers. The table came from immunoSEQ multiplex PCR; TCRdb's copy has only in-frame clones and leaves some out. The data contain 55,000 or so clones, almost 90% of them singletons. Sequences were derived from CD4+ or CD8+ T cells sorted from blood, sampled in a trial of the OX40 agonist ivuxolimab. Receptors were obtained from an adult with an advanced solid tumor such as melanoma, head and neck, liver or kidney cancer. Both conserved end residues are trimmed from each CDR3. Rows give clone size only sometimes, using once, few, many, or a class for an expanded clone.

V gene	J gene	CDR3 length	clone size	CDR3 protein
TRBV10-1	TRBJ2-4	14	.	ASSESTGQGRYIQY
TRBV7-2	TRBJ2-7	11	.	ASSLPGSYEQY
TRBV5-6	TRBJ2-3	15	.	ASGFPPGLAGTDTQY
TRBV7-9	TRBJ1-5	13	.	ASSLDSQGVRPQH
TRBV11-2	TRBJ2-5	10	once	ASSPHRETQY
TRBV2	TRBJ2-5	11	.	ASRGAPQETQY
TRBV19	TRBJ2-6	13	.	ASNPGASGANVLT
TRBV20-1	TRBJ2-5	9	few	SASYQGSQY
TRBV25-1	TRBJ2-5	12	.	ASSDFTDQETQY
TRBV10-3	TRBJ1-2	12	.	AISERTDDYGYT
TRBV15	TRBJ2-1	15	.	ATSPLPGTGVHNEQF
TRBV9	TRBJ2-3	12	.	ASTWGGETDTQY
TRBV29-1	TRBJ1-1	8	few	SVKNTEAF
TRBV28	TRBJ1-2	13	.	ASSRERGVGYGYT
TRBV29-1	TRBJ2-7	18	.	SVEGARDRGAGLAGDEQY
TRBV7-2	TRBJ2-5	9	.	ASSSLETQY
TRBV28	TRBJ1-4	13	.	ASSRLQGRDEKLF
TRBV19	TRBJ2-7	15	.	ASSPKRLAGGRHEQY
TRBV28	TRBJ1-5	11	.	ASSIQGHQPQH
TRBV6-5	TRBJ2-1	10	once	ASSLGYNEQF
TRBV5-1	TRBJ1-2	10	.	ASSADLGGYT
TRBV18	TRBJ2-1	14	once	ASSPPGLAGNNEQF
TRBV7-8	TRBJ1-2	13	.	ASSLGVGANYGYT
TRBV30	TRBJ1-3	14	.	AWRAIHGTSGNTIY
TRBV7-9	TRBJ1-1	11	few	ASSLRDSSEAF
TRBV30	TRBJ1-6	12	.	AWRGQSNNSPLH
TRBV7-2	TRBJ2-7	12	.	ASSLVGNSYEQY